This is a list of T cell receptor beta chains from one sample in a study of T cell repertoires in cytomegalovirus infection. TCRdb redid the calling of the reads with MiXCR, one entry per CDR3 protein. This table holds 200,000 to 300,000 distinct CDR3 sequences, over 8% found once. Source material: PBMCs. Receptors were obtained from a human donor in good health (CMV status not recorded). Some clones in this sample may be carry-over from other donors' samples. The CDR3 runs from the conserved cysteine through the conserved F or W. D genes are given only for firm matches. The size field is filled for only some rows; it gives once, few, many or a size class.

J gene	clone size	V gene	D gene	CDR3 protein	CDR3 DNA
TRBJ1-1	few	TRBV11-3	.	CASSSGGGSNTEAFF	TGTGCCAGCAGCTCCGGGGGGGGGAGTAACACTGAAGCTTTCTTT
TRBJ2-3	many	TRBV11-2	TRBD2	CASSVSGRGVTDTQYF	TGTGCCAGCAGCGTTAGCGGGAGGGGCGTCACAGATACGCAGTATTTT
TRBJ2-6	many	TRBV7-6	.	CASSRTGSSGANVLTF	TGTGCCAGCAGCCGAACAGGGTCCTCTGGGGCCAACGTCCTGACTTTC
TRBJ2-5	.	TRBV15	.	CATSRPRELAETQYF	TGTGCCACCAGCAGACCTCGGGAGCTCGCCGAAACCCAGTACTTC
TRBJ1-4	.	TRBV12-3/TRBV12-4	.	CASSQPRQETNEKLFF	TGTGCCAGCAGTCAACCTCGACAGGAAACTAATGAAAAACTGTTTTTT
TRBJ1-1	many	TRBV7-2	.	CASSLFRGTEAFF	TGTGCCAGCAGCTTATTCCGGGGAACTGAAGCTTTCTTT
TRBJ2-1	.	TRBV24-1	.	CATSDLGAGSYNEQFF	TGTGCCACCAGTGATTTAGGGGCAGGCTCCTACAATGAGCAGTTCTTC
TRBJ2-5	many	TRBV12-3/TRBV12-4	TRBD2	CASSQLAGATETQYF	TGTGCCAGCAGTCAACTAGCGGGAGCAACAGAGACCCAGTACTTC
TRBJ2-5	many	TRBV2	.	CASSEGVALQETQYF	TGTGCCAGCAGTGAAGGGGTCGCCCTCCAAGAGACCCAGTACTTC
TRBJ1-1	many	TRBV7-2	.	CASSRAAGLNTEAFF	TGTGCCAGCAGCCGCGCCGCAGGGTTGAACACTGAAGCTTTCTTT
TRBJ1-5	many	TRBV7-2	.	CASSLFPPNQPQHF	TGTGCCAGCAGCTTATTCCCCCCCAATCAGCCCCAGCATTTT
TRBJ2-7	.	TRBV5-1	.	CASSLVGTPLYEQYF	TGCGCCAGCAGCTTGGTAGGGACACCACTCTACGAGCAGTACTTC
TRBJ1-4	many	TRBV7-2	.	CASSFRGGTNEKLFF	TGTGCCAGCAGCTTTAGGGGAGGGACTAATGAAAAACTGTTTTTT
TRBJ2-7	many	TRBV5-6	.	CASSGRGRLNEQYF	TGTGCCAGCAGCGGCCGGGGCAGACTAAACGAGCAGTACTTC
TRBJ2-4	few	TRBV7-2	.	CASSLGRAGGAKNIQYF	TGTGCCAGCAGCCTAGGCAGGGCGGGCGGGGCCAAAAACATTCAGTACTTC
TRBJ2-7	many	TRBV7-2	TRBD2	CASSRTSGRSSYEQYF	TGTGCCAGCAGCCGGACTAGCGGGAGGAGCTCCTACGAGCAGTACTTC
TRBJ2-2	many	TRBV12-3/TRBV12-4	TRBD1	CASRLGTGAITGELFF	TGTGCCAGCAGATTGGGGACAGGGGCGATCACCGGGGAGCTGTTTTTT
TRBJ1-1	many	TRBV7-2	.	CASSFRQVVMNTEAFF	TGTGCCAGCAGCTTTCGACAGGTTGTTATGAACACTGAAGCTTTCTTT
TRBJ2-3	many	TRBV7-2	.	CASSSEFDGTHQGDTQYF	TGTGCCAGCAGCTCCGAATTTGACGGGACCCACCAGGGAGATACGCAGTATTTT
TRBJ2-3	many	TRBV7-2	TRBD2	CASSLAGGGGARGTQYF	TGTGCCAGCAGCTTAGCCGGGGGCGGGGGGGCCCGGGGTACGCAGTATTTT
TRBJ2-5	.	TRBV19	.	CASSSASMETQYF	TGTGCCAGTAGTAGTGCTAGCATGGAGACCCAGTACTTC
TRBJ2-7	.	TRBV29-1	TRBD2	CSVASSVWGGYEQYF	TGCAGCGTTGCTTCCTCCGTGTGGGGGGGCTACGAGCAGTACTTC
TRBJ1-2	many	TRBV7-2	TRBD1	CASSSQAGTDWGYTF	TGTGCCAGCAGCTCTCAAGCCGGGACAGACTGGGGCTACACCTTC
TRBJ2-1	.	TRBV28	.	CASILSDSYNEQFF	TGTGCCAGCATCCTTAGTGACAGCTACAATGAGCAGTTCTTC
TRBJ2-3	many	TRBV20-1	TRBD2	CSAPLAGGASSTDTQYF	TGCAGTGCCCCACTAGCGGGGGGCGCTTCTAGCACAGATACGCAGTATTTT
TRBJ2-3	.	TRBV29-1	TRBD1	CSVQKGAGGADTQYF	TGCAGCGTCCAAAAGGGGGCAGGGGGTGCAGATACGCAGTATTTT
TRBJ2-5	many	TRBV7-2	TRBD2	CASSQMGLAGPRETQYF	TGTGCCAGCAGCCAAATGGGACTAGCGGGCCCTAGGGAGACCCAGTACTTC
TRBJ2-4	.	TRBV20-1	.	CSARDLHIQYF	TGCAGTGCTAGGGACCTGCACATTCAGTACTTC
TRBJ1-1	many	TRBV29-1	.	CSVVSRDVGGTEAFF	TGCAGCGTTGTCAGCAGGGATGTAGGAGGCACTGAAGCTTTCTTT
TRBJ2-7	few	TRBV30	.	CAWGGSSYEQYF	TGTGCCTGGGGGGGGAGCTCCTACGAGCAGTACTTC
TRBJ2-2	many	TRBV24-1	.	CATSDSWTVNTGELFF	TGTGCCACCAGTGACTCTTGGACAGTGAACACCGGGGAGCTGTTTTTT
TRBJ2-5	many	TRBV4-1	TRBD1	CASSQEPGQGFETQYF	TGCGCCAGCAGCCAGGAACCGGGACAGGGTTTCGAGACCCAGTACTTC
TRBJ1-1	few	TRBV6-5	TRBD1	CASSSSGTGSRAFF	TGTGCCAGCAGCTCCTCCGGGACAGGGTCGCGAGCTTTCTTT
TRBJ2-3	few	TRBV20-1	.	CSARDGGTQYF	TGCAGTGCTAGAGATGGGGGCACGCAGTATTTT
TRBJ2-7	many	TRBV7-2	.	CASSPNSRPYEQYF	TGTGCCAGCAGCCCCAACTCTCGCCCCTACGAGCAGTACTTC
TRBJ1-2	.	TRBV7-2	.	CASSLAETASLNYGYTF	TGTGCCAGCAGCTTAGCGGAAACAGCCTCCTTAAACTATGGCTACACCTTC
TRBJ1-1	many	TRBV7-9	TRBD1	CASLNRDRAMNTEAFF	TGTGCCAGCCTAAACCGGGACAGGGCGATGAACACTGAAGCTTTCTTT
TRBJ2-3	many	TRBV27	.	CASSLQGGPDTQYF	TGTGCCAGCAGTTTGCAGGGGGGCCCAGATACGCAGTATTTT
TRBJ2-7	many	TRBV7-2	TRBD1	CASSLELGQGKYEQYF	TGTGCCAGCAGCTTAGAATTGGGACAGGGGAAGTACGAGCAGTACTTC
TRBJ2-1	.	TRBV18	.	CASSLLAVQGSYNEQFF	TGTGCCAGCTCACTTCTGGCAGTCCAGGGCTCCTACAATGAGCAGTTCTTC
TRBJ1-2	.	TRBV12-3/TRBV12-4	.	CASRRTSGGNGYTF	TGTGCCAGCAGGAGGACTTCTGGCGGCAATGGCTACACCTTC
TRBJ2-1	many	TRBV5-6	TRBD2	CASSLGALAGGPNEQFF	TGTGCCAGCAGCTTGGGGGCGCTAGCGGGAGGGCCCAATGAGCAGTTCTTC
TRBJ2-3	few	TRBV20-1	TRBD2	CSARDSGGQSTTQYF	TGCAGTGCTAGAGATTCGGGAGGCCAGTCGACTACGCAGTATTTT
TRBJ2-7	many	TRBV7-2	.	CASSLGAKGSYEQYF	TGTGCCAGCAGCTTGGGGGCGAAAGGCTCCTACGAGCAGTACTTC
TRBJ2-3	.	TRBV9	TRBD2	CASSVLPTSGSGGTDTQYF	TGTGCCAGCAGCGTACTCCCGACTAGCGGGAGTGGTGGCACAGATACGCAGTATTTT
TRBJ1-5	many	TRBV6-6	.	CASRLDRKSNQPQHF	TGTGCCAGCAGATTGGACAGAAAGTCCAATCAGCCCCAGCATTTT
TRBJ1-2	few	TRBV25-1	.	CASSLVGNYGYTF	TGTGCCAGCAGTTTAGTAGGAAACTATGGCTACACCTTC
TRBJ2-2	many	TRBV12-3/TRBV12-4	.	CASRDGTGELFF	TGTGCCAGCAGGGATGGGACCGGGGAGCTGTTTTTT
TRBJ1-1	many	TRBV28	.	CASSFSETVEAFF	TGTGCCAGCAGTTTCAGTGAGACAGTCGAAGCTTTCTTT
TRBJ1-4	.	TRBV7-9	.	CASSRGVGEKLFF	TGTGCCAGCAGCCGGGGTGTAGGTGAAAAACTGTTTTTT
TRBJ1-3	.	TRBV20-1	TRBD1	CSARKGASGNTIYF	TGCAGTGCTAGAAAGGGGGCGTCCGGAAACACCATATATTTT